This paragraph reports one TCR beta chain. These data originate in a study of blood T cell repertoires in COVID-19. Only in-frame clones appear in the TCRdb table, and some are missing; sequencing was by immunoSEQ multiplex PCR. Of nearly 60,000 clones in the sample, 70% to 90% were seen once. CDR1 SNHLY and CDR2 FYNNEI come from the germline V gene. V lost 4 bases and J lost 1, with 11 bases in between. The CDR3 extends over 14 amino acids. Source material: peripheral blood. The chain is built from TRBV2 and TRBJ2-7; D may be TRBD2 (5 bases). This receptor was identified in a man aged 40-49 years with active COVID-19. The CDR3 region has the DNA TGTGCCAGCAGTGTGAGGGCCAGGTCCTACGAGCAGTACTTC. Protein: CASSVRARSYEQYF.